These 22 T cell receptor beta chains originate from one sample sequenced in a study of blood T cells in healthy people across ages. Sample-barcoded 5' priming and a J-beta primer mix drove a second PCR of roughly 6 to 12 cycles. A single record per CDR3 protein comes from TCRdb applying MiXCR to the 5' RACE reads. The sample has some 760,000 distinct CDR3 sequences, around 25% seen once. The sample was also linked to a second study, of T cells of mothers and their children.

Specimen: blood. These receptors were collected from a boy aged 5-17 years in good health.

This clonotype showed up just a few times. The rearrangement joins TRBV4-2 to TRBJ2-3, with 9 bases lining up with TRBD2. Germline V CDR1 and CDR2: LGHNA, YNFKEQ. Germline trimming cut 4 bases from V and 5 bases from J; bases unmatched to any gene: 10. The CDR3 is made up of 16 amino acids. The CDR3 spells CASSRPAGGPLDTQYF. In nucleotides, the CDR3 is TGTGCCAGCAGCCGCCCCGCGGGGGGGCCGTTAGATACGCAGTATTTT.

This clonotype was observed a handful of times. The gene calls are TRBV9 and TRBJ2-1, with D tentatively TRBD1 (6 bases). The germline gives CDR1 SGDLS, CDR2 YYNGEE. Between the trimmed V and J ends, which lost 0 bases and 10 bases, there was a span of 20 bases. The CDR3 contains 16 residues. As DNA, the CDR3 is TGTGCCAGCAGCGTAGAGAGTGGGGGCCCAACCAGGGAGCAGTTCTTC. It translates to CASSVESGGPTREQFF.

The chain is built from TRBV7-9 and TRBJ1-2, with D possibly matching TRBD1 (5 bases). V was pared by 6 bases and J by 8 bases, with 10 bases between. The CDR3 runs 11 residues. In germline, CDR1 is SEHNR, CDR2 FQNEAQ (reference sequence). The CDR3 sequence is CASSSGLGYTF. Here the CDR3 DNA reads TGTGCCAGCAGTTCGGGGCTCGGCTACACCTTC.

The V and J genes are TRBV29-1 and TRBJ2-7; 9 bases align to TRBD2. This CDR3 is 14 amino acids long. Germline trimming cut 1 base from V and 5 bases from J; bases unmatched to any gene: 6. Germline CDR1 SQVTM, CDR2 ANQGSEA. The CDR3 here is CSVEVAGAYNEQYF. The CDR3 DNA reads TGCAGCGTTGAAGTAGCGGGAGCCTACAACGAGCAGTACTTC.

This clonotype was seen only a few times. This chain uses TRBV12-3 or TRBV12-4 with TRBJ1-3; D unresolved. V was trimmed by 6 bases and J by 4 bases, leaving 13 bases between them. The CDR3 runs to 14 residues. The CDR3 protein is CASSLDWVGNTIYF. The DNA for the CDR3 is TGTGCCAGCAGCCTGGACTGGGTAGGAAACACCATATATTTT.

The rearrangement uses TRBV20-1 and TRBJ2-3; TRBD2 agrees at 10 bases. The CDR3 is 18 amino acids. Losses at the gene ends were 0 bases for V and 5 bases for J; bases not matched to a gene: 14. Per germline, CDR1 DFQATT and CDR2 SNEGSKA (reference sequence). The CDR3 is CSARDGALASGGRDTQYF. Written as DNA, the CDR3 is TGCAGTGCTAGAGATGGGGCCTTGGCTAGCGGGGGTAGAGATACGCAGTATTTT.

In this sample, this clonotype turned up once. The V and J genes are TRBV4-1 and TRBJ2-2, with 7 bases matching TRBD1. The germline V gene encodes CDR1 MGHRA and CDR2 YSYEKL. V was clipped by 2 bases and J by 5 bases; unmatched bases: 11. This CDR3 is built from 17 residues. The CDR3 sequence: CASSQTSLQQGTGELFF. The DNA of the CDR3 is TGCGCCAGCAGCCAAACCTCCCTTCAACAGGGGACCGGGGAGCTGTTTTTT.

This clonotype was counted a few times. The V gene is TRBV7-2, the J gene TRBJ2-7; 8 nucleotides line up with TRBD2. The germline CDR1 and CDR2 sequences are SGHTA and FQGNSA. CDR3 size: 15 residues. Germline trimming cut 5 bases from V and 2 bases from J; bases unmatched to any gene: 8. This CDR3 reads CASSVSGGETYEQYF. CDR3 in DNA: TGTGCCAGCAGCGTGAGCGGGGGTGAAACCTACGAGCAGTACTTC. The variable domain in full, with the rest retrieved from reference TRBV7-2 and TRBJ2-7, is GAGVSQSPSNKVTEKGKDVELRCDPISGHTALYWYRQSLGQGLEFLIYFQGNSAPDKSGLPSDRFSAERTGGSVSTLTIQRTQQEDSAVYLCASSVSGGETYEQYFGPGTRLTVT.

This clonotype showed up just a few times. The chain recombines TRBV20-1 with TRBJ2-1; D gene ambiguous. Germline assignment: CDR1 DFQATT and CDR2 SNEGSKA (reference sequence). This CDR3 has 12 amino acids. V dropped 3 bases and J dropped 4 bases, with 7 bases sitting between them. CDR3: CSARGGYNEQFF. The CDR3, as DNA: TGCAGTGCTAGGGGCGGATACAATGAGCAGTTCTTC.

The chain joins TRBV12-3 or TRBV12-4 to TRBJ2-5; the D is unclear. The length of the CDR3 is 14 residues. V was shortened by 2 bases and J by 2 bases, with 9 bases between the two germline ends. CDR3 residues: CASSLFREQETQYF. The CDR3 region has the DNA TGTGCCAGCAGTTTATTTAGAGAGCAAGAGACCCAGTACTTC.

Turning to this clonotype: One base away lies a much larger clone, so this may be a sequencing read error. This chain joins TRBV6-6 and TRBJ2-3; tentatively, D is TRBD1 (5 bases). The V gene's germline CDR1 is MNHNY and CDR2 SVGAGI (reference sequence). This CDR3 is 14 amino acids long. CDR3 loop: CASSYDQGLDMQYF. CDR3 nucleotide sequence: TGTGCCAGCAGTTACGACCAGGGCTTAGATATGCAGTATTTT.

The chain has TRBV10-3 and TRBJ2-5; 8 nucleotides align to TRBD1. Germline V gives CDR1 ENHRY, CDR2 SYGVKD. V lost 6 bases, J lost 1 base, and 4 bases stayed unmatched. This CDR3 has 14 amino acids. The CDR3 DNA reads TGTGCCATCAGAACAGGGGGATCCCAAGAGACCCAGTACTTC. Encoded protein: CAIRTGGSQETQYF.

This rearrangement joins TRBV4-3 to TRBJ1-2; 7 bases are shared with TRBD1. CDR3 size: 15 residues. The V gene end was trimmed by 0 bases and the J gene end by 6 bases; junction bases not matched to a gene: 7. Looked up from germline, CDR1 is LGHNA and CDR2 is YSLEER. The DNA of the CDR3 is TGCGCCAGCAGCCAAGATCGGCAGGGGGTACATGGCTACACCTTC. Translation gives CASSQDRQGVHGYTF.

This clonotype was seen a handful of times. The CDR3 loop reads CASSTWGASQPQHF. The CDR3 DNA follows: TGTGCCAGCAGTACCTGGGGCGCAAGTCAGCCCCAGCATTTT. The chain has TRBV7-9 and TRBJ1-5, with D possibly TRBD1 on 5 matching bases. Germline CDR1 and CDR2: SEHNR and FQNEAQ (reference sequence). The CDR3 length is 14 residues. V shed 6 bases and J shed 6 bases, with 15 bases lying between them.

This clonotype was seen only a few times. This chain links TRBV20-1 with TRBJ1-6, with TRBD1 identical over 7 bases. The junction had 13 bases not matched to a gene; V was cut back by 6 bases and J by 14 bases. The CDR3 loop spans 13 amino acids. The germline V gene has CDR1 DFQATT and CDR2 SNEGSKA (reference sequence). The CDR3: CSARPGTAGALHF. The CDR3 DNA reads TGCAGTGCCAGACCCGGGACAGCGGGTGCCCTCCACTTT.

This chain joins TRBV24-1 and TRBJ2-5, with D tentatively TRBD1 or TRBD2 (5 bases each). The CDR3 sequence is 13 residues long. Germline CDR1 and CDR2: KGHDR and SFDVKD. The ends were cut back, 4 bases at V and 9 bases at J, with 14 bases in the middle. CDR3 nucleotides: TGTGCCACCAGTGACACCGGACGAGGGGCCCAGTACTTC. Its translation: CATSDTGRGAQYF.

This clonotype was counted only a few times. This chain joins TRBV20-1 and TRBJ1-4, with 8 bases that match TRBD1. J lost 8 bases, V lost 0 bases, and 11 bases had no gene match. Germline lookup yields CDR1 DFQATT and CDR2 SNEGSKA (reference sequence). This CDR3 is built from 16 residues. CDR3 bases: TGCAGTGCTAGAGATCCCGGAGGACAGGGATTCGAAAAACTGTTTTTT. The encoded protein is CSARDPGGQGFEKLFF.

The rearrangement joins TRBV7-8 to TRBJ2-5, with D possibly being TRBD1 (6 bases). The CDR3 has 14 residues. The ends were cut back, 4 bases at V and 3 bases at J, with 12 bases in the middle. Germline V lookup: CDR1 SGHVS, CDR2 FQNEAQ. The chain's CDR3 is CASSSKTGKETQYF. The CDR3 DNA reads TGTGCCAGCAGCTCGAAGACAGGAAAAGAGACCCAGTACTTC.

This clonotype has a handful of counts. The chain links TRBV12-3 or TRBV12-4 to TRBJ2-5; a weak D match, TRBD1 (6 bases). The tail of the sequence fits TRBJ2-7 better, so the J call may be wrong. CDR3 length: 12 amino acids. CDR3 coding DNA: TGTGCCAGCAGCGAGGGACATTACGAGCAGTACTTC. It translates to CASSEGHYEQYF.

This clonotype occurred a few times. This chain's CDR3 is CSVGRQMNTEAFF. The CDR3 nucleotides read TGCAGCGTTGGTCGGCAGATGAACACTGAAGCTTTCTTT. This sequence joins TRBV29-1 and TRBJ1-1; D is undetermined. CDR1 and CDR2 (germline): SQVTM, ANQGSEA. This CDR3 has 13 amino acids. V was shortened by 4 bases and J by 0 bases, with 9 bases between the two germline ends.

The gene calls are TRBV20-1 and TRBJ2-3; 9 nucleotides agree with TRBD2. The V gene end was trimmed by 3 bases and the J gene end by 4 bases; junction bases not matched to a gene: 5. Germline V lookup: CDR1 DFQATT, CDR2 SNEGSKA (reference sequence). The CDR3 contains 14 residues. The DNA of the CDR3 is TGCAGTGCTAGCCGCGGGGGGGGCCCAGATACGCAGTATTTT. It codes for CSASRGGGPDTQYF.

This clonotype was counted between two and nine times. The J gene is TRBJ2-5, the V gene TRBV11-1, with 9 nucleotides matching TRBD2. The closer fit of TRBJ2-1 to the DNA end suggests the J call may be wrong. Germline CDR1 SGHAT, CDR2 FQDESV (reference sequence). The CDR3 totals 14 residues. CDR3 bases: TGTGCCAGCAGCCCTAGCGGGATGGGCGGTGAGCAGTTCTTC. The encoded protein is CASSPSGMGGEQFF.